Each of the 27 T cell receptor beta chains below was sequenced from the same sample in a study of graft-versus-host responses after intestinal transplantation. Method: immunoSEQ multiplex PCR; TCRdb's copy keeps in-frame clones and lacks some. The sample has about 20,000 clones, roughly four fifths seen once. Graft material was processed, releasing intraepithelial and lamina propria lymphocytes. This material consisted of ileum tissue, taken 12 days after intestinal transplant. The receptors come from a human patient who received an intestinal transplant, so some T cells may come from the graft donor.

The J gene is TRBJ1-1, the V gene TRBV27, with D possibly TRBD1 on 5 matching bases. Germline CDR1 reads MNHEY; CDR2 reads SMNVEV (reference sequence). This CDR3 spans 14 amino acids. V was pared by 1 base and J by 1 base, with 7 bases between. The CDR3 reads CASSLWGGNTEAFF. The DNA of the CDR3 is TGTGCCAGCAGTTTATGGGGGGGGAACACTGAAGCTTTCTTT.

The rearrangement joins TRBV11-3 to TRBJ1-1, with 7 bases aligning to TRBD1. The CDR3 totals 14 residues. The germline CDR1 and CDR2 sequences are SGHNT and YENEEA. The ends lost 5 bases at V and 0 bases at J; junction bases unmatched: 3. CDR3 amino acids: CASSAGQVNTEAFF. The CDR3 nucleotides read TGTGCCAGCAGCGCCGGACAGGTGAACACTGAAGCTTTCTTT. The whole variable domain, filled in from reference TRBV11-3 and TRBJ1-1, reads EAGVVQSPRYKIIEKKQPVAFWCNPISGHNTLYWYLQNLGQGPELLIRYENEEAVDDSQLPKDRFSAERLKGVDSTLKIQPAELGDSAVYLCASSAGQVNTEAFFGQGTRLTVV.

The CDR3 sequence: CASSYGQGTGYTF. The DNA of the CDR3 is TGTGCCAGCAGTTACGGTCAGGGGACTGGCTACACCTTC. This chain joins TRBV6-6 and TRBJ1-2; D might be TRBD1 (6 bases). Trimming took off 2 bases at V and 7 bases at J, with 11 bases between the two ends. This CDR3 region has 13 residues. CDR1 is MNHNY, CDR2 SVGAGI, per germline (reference sequence).

V is TRBV9 and J is TRBJ1-1; possibly TRBD1 for D (6 bases). This CDR3 region has 14 residues. The germline V and J ends were trimmed by 4 bases and 5 bases, with 15 bases remaining between them. In germline, CDR1 is SGDLS, CDR2 YYNGEE. The CDR3 is CASSPAGGWTEAFF. Written as DNA, the CDR3 is TGTGCCAGCAGCCCAGCGGGGGGCTGGACTGAAGCTTTCTTT.

As regards this clone: The junction differs from germline at one of its ends, possibly a read error. The CDR3 sequence: CASSPRPSNSNEQFF. In nucleotides, the CDR3 is TGTGCTAGCAGCCCTCGTCCTAGCAACTCCAATGAGCAGTTCTTC. The V gene is TRBV7-7, the J gene TRBJ2-1, with a weak D call TRBD2 (5 bases). CDR1 is SSHAT and CDR2 is FNYEAQ in the germline V gene (reference sequence). The CDR3 extends over 15 amino acids.

The chain joins TRBV7-8 to TRBJ2-5, with a weak D call TRBD2 (5 bases). The length of the CDR3 is 16 residues. Germline values: CDR1 SGHVS, CDR2 FQNEAQ. V gave up 1 base and J gave up 5 bases, with 17 bases separating them. Here the CDR3 reads CASSLVAGLNEETQYF. The CDR3 nucleotides are TGTGCCAGCAGCTTAGTCGCGGGCCTTAACGAGGAGACCCAGTACTTC.

The chain links TRBV5-6 to TRBJ1-2; D may be TRBD1 (5 bases). CDR3 size: 12 residues. From germline, CDR1 is SGHDT and CDR2 YYEEEE. The V end lost 4 bases, the J end lost 7 bases, and 11 bases lay between the germline ends. The CDR3 nucleotides read TGTGCCAGCAGCACGTGGGGGGGTGGCTACACCTTC. This translates into CASSTWGGGYTF. Full variable domain (outside the CDR3, taken from reference TRBV5-6 and TRBJ1-2): DAGVTQSPTHLIKTRGQQVTLRCSPKSGHDTVSWYQQALGQGPQFIFQYYEEEERQRGNFPDRFSGHQFPNYSSELNVNALLLGDSALYLCASSTWGGGYTFGSGTRLTVV.

V usage is TRBV27 and J usage is TRBJ2-3, with TRBD1 identical over 7 bases. The V and J ends lost 7 bases and 9 bases, in that order; junction bases with no gene match: 10. CDR3 length: 13 amino acids. The germline gives CDR1 MNHEY, CDR2 SMNVEV (reference sequence). This chain's CDR3 is CASIGTAGLTQYF. In nucleotides, the CDR3 is TGTGCCAGCATCGGGACAGCCGGCCTCACGCAGTATTTT.

The J gene is TRBJ1-2, the V gene TRBV10-2, with D unresolved. CDR3 length equals 14 residues. Germline V gene lookup returns CDR1 WSHSY and CDR2 SAAADI. V was clipped by 0 bases and J by 4 bases, with 9 bases between them. The CDR3 coding sequence is TGCGCCAGCAGTGAGTCGGCGGGGTCCTATGGCTACACCTTC. Protein product: CASSESAGSYGYTF.

The J gene is TRBJ1-3, the V gene TRBV10-3; tentatively, D is TRBD1 (5 bases). Trimming removed 7 bases from V and 7 bases from J, with 11 bases in between. Germline-derived CDR1 and CDR2 are ENHRY and SYGVKD. CDR3 length: 12 amino acids. The CDR3 sequence is CAITGRGNTIYF. The CDR3 DNA follows: TGTGCCATCACCGGTCGGGGGAACACCATATATTTT.

J is TRBJ2-2 and V is TRBV5-1; the match to TRBD1 covers 10 bases. CDR1 SGHRS and CDR2 YFSETQ come from the germline V gene. The CDR3 has 16 amino acids. V lost 4 bases to trimming and J lost 5 bases; unmatched junction nucleotides: 8. In nucleotides, the CDR3 is TGCGCCAGCAGCCCCAGACAGGGGGCCAATACCGGGGAGCTGTTTTTT. Protein product: CASSPRQGANTGELFF.

This chain connects TRBV2 to TRBJ2-3; 15 nucleotides line up with TRBD2. J was trimmed by 1 base and V by 9 bases; bases with no gene match: 14. Germline V gene lookup returns CDR1 SNHLY and CDR2 FYNNEI. The CDR3 extends over 19 amino acids. CDR3 in amino acids: CASRAGTSGGQGRTDTQYF. The CDR3 coding sequence is TGTGCCAGTAGAGCCGGGACTAGCGGGGGGCAAGGACGCACAGATACGCAGTATTTT.

The chain carries TRBV19 and TRBJ2-3; a weak D match, TRBD2 (6 bases). This CDR3 region has 15 residues. Between the trimmed V and J ends, which lost 6 bases and 4 bases, there was a span of 17 bases. Germline CDR1 and CDR2: LNHDA and SQIVND (reference sequence). DNA of the CDR3: TGTGCCAGTAGGCCATTCCGGGGGAATGCAGATACGCAGTATTTT. Its protein product is CASRPFRGNADTQYF.

Turning to this clone: Mismatch with germline at one junction end may stem from a read error. The CDR3: CASSLSLSSYNEQFF. The CDR3 bases are TGTGCTAGCAGCTTGTCGTTGAGCTCCTACAATGAGCAGTTCTTC. The V and J genes are TRBV7-7 and TRBJ2-1; D gene uncertain. This CDR3 spans 15 amino acids. The germline V gene has CDR1 SSHAT and CDR2 FNYEAQ (reference sequence).

This clone was seen a handful of times. The chain uses TRBV5-6 and TRBJ2-3, with a tentative D call TRBD2 (5 bases). CDR3 length: 16 amino acids. The germline V and J ends were trimmed by 3 bases and 0 bases, with 14 bases remaining between them. Germline CDR1 is SGHDT and CDR2 is YYEEEE. The CDR3 DNA is TGTGCCAGCAGCTCCGGGTATAAGCGGAGCACAGATACGCAGTATTTT. It encodes CASSSGYKRSTDTQYF.

The chain links TRBV5-1 to TRBJ2-1; 7 bases are shared with TRBD2. CDR3 length: 14 residues. The junction had 8 bases not matched to a gene; V was cut back by 7 bases and J by 4 bases. Germline CDR1 is SGHRS and CDR2 is YFSETQ. The CDR3 loop reads CASGRLAAYNEQFF. CDR3 in DNA: TGCGCCAGCGGTAGACTAGCAGCTTACAATGAGCAGTTCTTC.

The chain has TRBV2 and TRBJ2-3, with D tentatively TRBD1 (5 bases). The CDR3 contains 13 residues. Trimming cost V 4 bases and J 3 bases, with 8 bases left between them. Germline V CDR1 and CDR2: SNHLY, FYNNEI. The CDR3 protein is CASSAQGTDTQYF. The CDR3 region has the DNA TGTGCCAGCAGTGCTCAGGGTACAGATACGCAGTATTTT.

This chain links TRBV7-3 with TRBJ2-1, with D hard to call. CDR1 SGHTA and CDR2 FQGTGA come from the germline V gene. This CDR3 has 12 residues. The V gene lost 8 bases and the J gene lost 5 bases, with 10 bases spanning the gap. Written as DNA, the CDR3 is TGTGCCAGCTGGGCTCAGAACAATGAGCAGTTCTTC. Its translation is CASWAQNNEQFF.

This chain links TRBV11-2 with TRBJ2-5; 14 nucleotides match TRBD2. The germline V gene encodes CDR1 SGHAT and CDR2 FQNNGV. This CDR3 has 16 residues. Losses at the gene ends were 4 bases for V and 2 bases for J; bases not matched to a gene: 3. CDR3 sequence: CASSSRTSGGQETQYF. CDR3 nucleotides: TGTGCCAGCAGCTCCCGGACTAGCGGGGGGCAAGAGACCCAGTACTTC.

The CDR3 DNA is TGCGCCAGCAACTACGAGGGCGGGGCTGGGCAGTACTTC. Protein product: CASNYEGGAGQYF. The chain employs TRBV5-1 and TRBJ2-7, with D tentatively TRBD2 (6 bases). V lost 6 bases and J lost 9, with 19 bases in between. Germline loops: CDR1 SGHRS, CDR2 YFSETQ. The CDR3 covers 13 residues. Full variable domain (outside the CDR3, taken from reference TRBV5-1 and TRBJ2-7): KAGVTQTPRYLIKTRGQQVTLSCSPISGHRSVSWYQQTPGQGLQFLFEYFSETQRNKGNFPGRFSGRQFSNSRSEMNVSTLELGDSALYLCASNYEGGAGQYFGPGTRLTVT.

The chain is built from TRBV5-1 and TRBJ2-3; 8 bases fit TRBD2. The CDR3 runs to 16 residues. After removal of 0 bases from V and 4 bases from J, the junction contained 7 bases not matched to a gene. CDR1 SGHRS and CDR2 YFSETQ come from the germline V gene. CDR3 residues: CASSLGATSGADTQYF. The CDR3 nucleotides are TGCGCCAGCAGCTTGGGGGCCACTAGCGGCGCAGATACGCAGTATTTT.

The chain combines TRBV9 with TRBJ2-1; 10 bases fit TRBD2. Germline loops: CDR1 SGDLS, CDR2 YYNGEE. After removal of 1 base from V and 6 bases from J, the junction contained 7 bases not matched to a gene. This CDR3 is built from 16 residues. The CDR3 sequence is CASSVWVSGGVNEQFF. The CDR3 DNA follows: TGTGCCAGCAGCGTATGGGTAAGCGGGGGGGTCAATGAGCAGTTCTTC.

The chain uses TRBV10-3 and TRBJ2-4, with D perhaps matching TRBD1 (5 bases). V shed 0 bases and J shed 6 bases, with 15 bases lying between them. CDR3 length: 16 residues. From germline, CDR1 is ENHRY and CDR2 SYGVKD. Written as DNA, the CDR3 is TGTGCCATCAGTGAGTCGAGTGGGGCTTCCGGAAACATTCAGTACTTC. It encodes CAISESSGASGNIQYF.

The chain carries TRBV10-3 and TRBJ2-3; tentatively, D is TRBD1 (6 bases). Germline CDR1 and CDR2: ENHRY and SYGVKD. This CDR3 has 19 amino acids. The V end lost 1 base, the J end lost 3 bases, and 23 bases lay between the germline ends. The CDR3: CAISEYRLTGAMMTDTQYF. Here the CDR3 DNA reads TGTGCCATCAGTGAGTATCGTTTGACAGGCGCGATGATGACAGATACGCAGTATTTT.

The V and J genes are TRBV29-1 and TRBJ2-7; D call uncertain. Trimming took off 2 bases at V and 4 bases at J, with 9 bases between the two ends. The length of the CDR3 is 12 residues. Germline CDR1 is SQVTM and CDR2 is ANQGSEA. This CDR3 reads CSVELGAYEQYF. Here the CDR3 DNA reads TGCAGCGTTGAATTGGGCGCTTACGAGCAGTACTTC.

About this clone: One end of the junction fails to match germline, which may point to a read error. V usage is TRBV5-4 and J usage is TRBJ1-2; D gene unclear. Looked up from germline, CDR1 is SGHNT and CDR2 is YYREEE (reference sequence). CDR3 length: 14 residues. In nucleotides, the CDR3 is TGTACCAGCAGCGGACCCCGTTCGGCTCGGGACTACACCTTC. It encodes CTSSGPRSARDYTF.

The sample holds a few counts of this clone. The chain uses TRBV9 and TRBJ2-2; no firm D call. The CDR3 is 17 residues long. The germline V gene has CDR1 SGDLS and CDR2 YYNGEE. With 0 bases removed from V and 2 bases from J, the gap between germline ends came to 14 bases. CDR3 sequence reads: CASSVEEPVINTGELFF. CDR3 bases: TGTGCCAGCAGCGTAGAGGAGCCCGTGATAAACACCGGGGAGCTGTTTTTT.